Given below is one TCR beta chain in context. Its antigen is still unknown. Base quality data are lacking; no much larger clone is found one base away. The time point label of this sample denotes: baseline before first vaccination. Vaccinee samples were obtained from the UK trials COV001 and COV002, which included a single-blind randomized controlled phase 2/3 trial of AZD1222 (ChAdOx1 nCoV-19) in healthy adults. Trial participant PBMC samples were collected at day 0 and day 28 after the second dose for TCRbeta chain sequencing. This sample was included in a study of T cell responses to AZD1222 COVID-19 vaccine (dated by TCRdb to the early 2020s). Turning to the overall study: AZD1222 recipients with second doses at about 4 weeks or about 12 weeks were pooled, because spike-specific TCR depth and breadth did not differ between schedules. Trial participants were enrolled by age into 18-55, 56-69 and 70-plus year subgroups, with approximately 160, 26 and 62 TCR-sequenced participants respectively. A total of approximately 240 trial participants underwent TCR sequencing, of whom 207 received two doses of AZD1222 and roughly 25 received two doses of the MenACWY control vaccine.

V loses 4 bases of germline sequence and J loses 1 base, and the interval between the two ends is 18 bases. The CDR3 starts with the cysteine, ends with the phenylalanine, and has 17 residues. Of the read, only the CDR3 DNA is kept; its 51 bases are in frame from base 1. In the germline V gene, CDR1 corresponds to KGHDR and CDR2 to SFDVKD. The CDR3 regions of human TCRbeta chains were analyzed by immunosequencing. Under the source paper's analysis protocol: Repertoire TCRs were checked for matches against a reference library of SARS-CoV-2-specific TCRs that had been generated using the MIRA antigen-specificity platform. Breadth was defined as the fraction of unique TCRs that were SARS-CoV-2-associated, and depth was defined as the fraction of total T cells that were SARS-CoV-2-associated. Using the MIRA data, each spike-specific TCR was assigned both to the spike region to which the TCR was reactive and to a CD4 or CD8 class. Log10-transformed breadth and depth values were compared by one-way ANOVA with Sidak's multiple comparisons tests. As stored in TCRdb, this immuneACCESS dataset retains in-frame rearrangements with V and J assigned. A fraction of the clones does not appear; measured against another copy, unresolved V genes explain less than half of the discrepancy, and the remainder lacks a known reason. D and trimming come from the DNA, and the V and J calls and clone size come from that table. Counted in this sample were around 130,000 clones; approximately 94% of them appeared once. Jointly, the top ten make up approximately 3.1% of the sample.

Study-wide findings and limitations: Reportedly, almost half of the unique spike-specific TCRs recognized epitopes lying outside the regions that are mutated in the B.1.351 and B.1.1.7 variants. Participants were mostly white British and included more females than males, and it was suggested by the authors that clonal diversity may have been underestimated. Conclusions about previously exposed vaccinees are limited, since just 5 to 7 AZD1222 recipients were seropositive for SARS-CoV-2 at baseline. Spike-specific TCR breadth and depth rose significantly after two AZD1222 doses compared with day 0 and with MenACWY recipients. The whole spike protein was spanned by vaccine-associated CD4 TCRs, and dominant responses were seen in regions 160-218 and 743-854. In the small 56-69-year group, the increase in depth fell short of significance, most likely because of low power. Because no day 14 peak-response samples were available, repertoires were characterized only after the peak T cell response.

The specimen was peripheral blood, collected on day 0 of AZD1222 vaccination. The chain is assembled from TRBV24-1 and TRBJ2-5; perhaps TRBD1 is the D gene, with 6 bases matching. This receptor was obtained from an adult in good health. The encoded CDR3 is CATSDPETGQLQETQYF. DNA sequence: TGTGCCACCAGTGACCCAGAAACGGGACAACTCCAAGAGACCCAGTACTTC.